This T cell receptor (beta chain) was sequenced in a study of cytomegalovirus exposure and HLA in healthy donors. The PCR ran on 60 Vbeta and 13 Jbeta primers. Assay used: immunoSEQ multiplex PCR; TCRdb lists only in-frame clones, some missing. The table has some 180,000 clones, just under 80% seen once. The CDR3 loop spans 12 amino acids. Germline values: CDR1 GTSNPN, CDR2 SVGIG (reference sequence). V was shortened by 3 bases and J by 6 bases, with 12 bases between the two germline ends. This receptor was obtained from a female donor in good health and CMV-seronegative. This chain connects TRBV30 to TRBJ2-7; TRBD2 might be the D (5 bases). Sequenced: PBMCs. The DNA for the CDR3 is TGTGCCTGGAGAGTGGACGGGATCGAGCAGTACTTC. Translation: CAWRVDGIEQYF.